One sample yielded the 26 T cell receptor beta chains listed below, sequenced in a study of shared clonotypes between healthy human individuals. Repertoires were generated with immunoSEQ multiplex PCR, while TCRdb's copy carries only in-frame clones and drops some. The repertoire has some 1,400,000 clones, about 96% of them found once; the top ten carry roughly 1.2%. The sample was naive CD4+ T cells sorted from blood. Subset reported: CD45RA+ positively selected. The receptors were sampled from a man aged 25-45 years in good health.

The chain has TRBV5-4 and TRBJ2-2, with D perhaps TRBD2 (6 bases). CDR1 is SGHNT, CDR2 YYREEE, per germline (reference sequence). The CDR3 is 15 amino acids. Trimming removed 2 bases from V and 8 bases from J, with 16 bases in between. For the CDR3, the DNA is TGTGCCAGCAGCTTCCGACTAGGTTCCCATGGGGAGCTGTTTTTT. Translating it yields CASSFRLGSHGELFF.

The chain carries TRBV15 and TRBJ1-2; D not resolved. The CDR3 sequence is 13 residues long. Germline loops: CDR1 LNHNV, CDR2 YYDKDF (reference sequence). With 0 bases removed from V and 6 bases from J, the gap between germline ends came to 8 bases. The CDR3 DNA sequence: TGTGCCACCAGCAGAGATAAAACCCATGGCTACACCTTC. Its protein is CATSRDKTHGYTF.

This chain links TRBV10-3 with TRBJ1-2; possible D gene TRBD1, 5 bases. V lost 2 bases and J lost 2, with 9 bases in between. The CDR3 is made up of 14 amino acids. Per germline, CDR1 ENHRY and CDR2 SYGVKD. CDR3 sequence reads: CAISETGPNYGYTF. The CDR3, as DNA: TGTGCCATCAGTGAGACGGGGCCCAACTATGGCTACACCTTC.

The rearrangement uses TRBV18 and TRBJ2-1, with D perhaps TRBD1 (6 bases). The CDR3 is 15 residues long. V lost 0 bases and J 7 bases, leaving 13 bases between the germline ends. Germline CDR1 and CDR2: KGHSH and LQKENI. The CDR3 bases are TGTGCCAGCTCACCACCGTCGGGACACCGAAATGAGCAGTTCTTC. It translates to CASSPPSGHRNEQFF. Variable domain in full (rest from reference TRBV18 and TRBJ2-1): NAGVMQNPRHLVRRRGQEARLRCSPMKGHSHVYWYRQLPEEGLKFMVYLQKENIIDESGMPKERFSAEFPKEGPSILRIQQVVRGDSAAYFCASSPPSGHRNEQFFGPGTRLTVL.

Here the CDR3 reads CASSRLKDSGFGQTYEQYF. For the CDR3, the DNA is TGTGCCAGCAGCCGCCTGAAGGACAGTGGCTTCGGGCAAACCTACGAGCAGTACTTC. The chain combines TRBV5-6 with TRBJ2-7, with D possibly being TRBD1 (6 bases). V lost 4 bases and J lost 2, with 28 bases in between. The CDR3 consists of 19 residues. Germline V CDR1 and CDR2: SGHDT, YYEEEE.

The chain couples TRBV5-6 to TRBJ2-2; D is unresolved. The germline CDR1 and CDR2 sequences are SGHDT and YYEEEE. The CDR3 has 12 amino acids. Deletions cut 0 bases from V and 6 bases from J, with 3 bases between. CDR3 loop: CASSLEAGELFF. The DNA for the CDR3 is TGTGCCAGCAGCTTGGAGGCCGGGGAGCTGTTTTTT.

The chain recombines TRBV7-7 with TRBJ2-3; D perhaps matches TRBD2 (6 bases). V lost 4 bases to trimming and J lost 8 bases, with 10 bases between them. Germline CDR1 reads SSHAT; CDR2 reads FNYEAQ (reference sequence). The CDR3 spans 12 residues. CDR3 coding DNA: TGTGCCAGCAGCTCCTCCGGGGGTACGCAGTATTTT. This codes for CASSSSGGTQYF.

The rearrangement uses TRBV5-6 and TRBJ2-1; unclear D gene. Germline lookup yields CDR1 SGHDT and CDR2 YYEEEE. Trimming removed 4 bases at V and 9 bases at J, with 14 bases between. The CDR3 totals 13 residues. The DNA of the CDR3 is TGTGCCAGCAGCCTCGGTATTGCTCTTGAGCAGTTCTTC. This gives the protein CASSLGIALEQFF.

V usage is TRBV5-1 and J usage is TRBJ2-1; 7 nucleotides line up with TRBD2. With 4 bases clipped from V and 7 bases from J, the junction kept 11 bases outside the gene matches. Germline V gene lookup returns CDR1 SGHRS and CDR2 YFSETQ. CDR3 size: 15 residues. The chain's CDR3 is CASSPSAGSANEQFF. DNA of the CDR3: TGCGCCAGCAGCCCATCAGCGGGATCGGCAAATGAGCAGTTCTTC.

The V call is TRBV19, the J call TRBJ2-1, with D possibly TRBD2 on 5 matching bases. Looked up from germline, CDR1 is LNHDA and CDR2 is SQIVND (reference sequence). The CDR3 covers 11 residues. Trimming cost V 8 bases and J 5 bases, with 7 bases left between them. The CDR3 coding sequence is TGTGCCAGTCGGGAAAACAATGAGCAGTTCTTC. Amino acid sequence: CASRENNEQFF.

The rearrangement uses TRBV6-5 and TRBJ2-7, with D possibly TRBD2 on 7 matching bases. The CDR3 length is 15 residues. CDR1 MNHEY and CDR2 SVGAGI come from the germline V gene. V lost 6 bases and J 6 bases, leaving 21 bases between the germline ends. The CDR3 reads CASRGGAIGDSEQYF. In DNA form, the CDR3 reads TGTGCCAGCAGAGGGGGGGCAATCGGGGACTCCGAGCAGTACTTC.

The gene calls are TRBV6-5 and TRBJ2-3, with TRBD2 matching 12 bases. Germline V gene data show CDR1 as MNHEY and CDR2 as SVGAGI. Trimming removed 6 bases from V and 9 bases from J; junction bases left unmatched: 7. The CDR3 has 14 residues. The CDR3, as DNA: TGTGCCAGCAGCTACCTTGGGACTAGCGGGACGCAGTATTTT. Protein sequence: CASSYLGTSGTQYF.

The CDR3 spells CASSEPGLAGAPGELFF. Written as DNA, the CDR3 is TGCGCCAGCAGTGAGCCGGGACTAGCGGGAGCCCCCGGGGAGCTGTTTTTT. The chain uses TRBV10-1 and TRBJ2-2, with TRBD2 matching over 14 bases. Trimming at V came to 2 bases and at J to 6 bases, leaving 5 bases not matched to a gene. CDR3 length: 17 residues. CDR1 WNHNN and CDR2 SYGVQD come from the germline V gene (reference sequence).

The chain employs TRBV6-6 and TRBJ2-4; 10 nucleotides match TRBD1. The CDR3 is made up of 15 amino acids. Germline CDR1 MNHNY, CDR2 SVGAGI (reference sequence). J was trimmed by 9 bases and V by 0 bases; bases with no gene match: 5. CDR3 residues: CASSYSRQGAGIQYF. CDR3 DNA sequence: TGTGCCAGCAGTTACTCGCGACAGGGGGCCGGCATTCAGTACTTC.

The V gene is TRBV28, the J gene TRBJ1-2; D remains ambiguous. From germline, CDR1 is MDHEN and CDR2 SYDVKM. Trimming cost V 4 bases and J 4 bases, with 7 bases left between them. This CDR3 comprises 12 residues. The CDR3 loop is CASSSVTYGYTF. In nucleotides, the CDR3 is TGTGCCAGCAGTTCAGTCACCTATGGCTACACCTTC.

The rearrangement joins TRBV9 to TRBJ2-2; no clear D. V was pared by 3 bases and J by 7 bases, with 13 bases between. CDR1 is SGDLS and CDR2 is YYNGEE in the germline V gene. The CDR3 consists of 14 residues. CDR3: CASSEDGPNGELFF. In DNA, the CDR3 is TGTGCCAGCAGCGAGGACGGCCCAAACGGGGAGCTGTTTTTT.

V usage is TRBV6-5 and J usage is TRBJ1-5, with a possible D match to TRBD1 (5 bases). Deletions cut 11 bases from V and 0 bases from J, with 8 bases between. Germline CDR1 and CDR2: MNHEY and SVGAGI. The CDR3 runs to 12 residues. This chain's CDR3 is CAAGASNQPQHF. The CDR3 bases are TGTGCCGCCGGGGCTAGCAATCAGCCCCAGCATTTT.

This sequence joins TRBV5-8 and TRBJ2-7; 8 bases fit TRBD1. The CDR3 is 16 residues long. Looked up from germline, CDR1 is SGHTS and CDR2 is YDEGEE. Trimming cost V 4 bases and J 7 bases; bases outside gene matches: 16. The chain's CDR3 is CASSHHWTGFSSEQYF. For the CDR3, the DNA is TGTGCCAGCAGCCACCATTGGACAGGGTTTTCTAGTGAGCAGTACTTC.

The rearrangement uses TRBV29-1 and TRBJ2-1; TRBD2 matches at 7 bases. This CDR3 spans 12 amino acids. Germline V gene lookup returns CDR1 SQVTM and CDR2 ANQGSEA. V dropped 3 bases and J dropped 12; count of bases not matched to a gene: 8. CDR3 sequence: CSVDFGRERQFF. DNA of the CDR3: TGCAGCGTTGATTTCGGGCGGGAGCGGCAGTTCTTC.

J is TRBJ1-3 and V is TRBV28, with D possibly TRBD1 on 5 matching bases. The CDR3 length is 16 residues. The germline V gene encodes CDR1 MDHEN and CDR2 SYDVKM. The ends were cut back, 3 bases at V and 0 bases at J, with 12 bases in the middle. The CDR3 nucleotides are TGTGCCAGCAGTTTCGGGGGGGGAATCTCTGGAAACACCATATATTTT. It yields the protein CASSFGGGISGNTIYF.

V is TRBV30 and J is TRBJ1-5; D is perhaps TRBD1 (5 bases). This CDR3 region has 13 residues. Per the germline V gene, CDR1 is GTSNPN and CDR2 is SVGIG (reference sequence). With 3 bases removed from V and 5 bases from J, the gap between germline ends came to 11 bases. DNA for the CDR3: TGTGCCTGGAGATTAGACAGCCATCAGCCCCAGCATTTT. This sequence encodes CAWRLDSHQPQHF.

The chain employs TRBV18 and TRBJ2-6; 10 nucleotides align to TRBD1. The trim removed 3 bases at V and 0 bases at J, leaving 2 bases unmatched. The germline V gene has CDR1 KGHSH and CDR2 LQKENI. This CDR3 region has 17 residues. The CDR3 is CASSPGTGDSGANVLTF. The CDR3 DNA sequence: TGTGCCAGCTCACCGGGGACAGGGGACTCTGGGGCCAACGTCCTGACTTTC.

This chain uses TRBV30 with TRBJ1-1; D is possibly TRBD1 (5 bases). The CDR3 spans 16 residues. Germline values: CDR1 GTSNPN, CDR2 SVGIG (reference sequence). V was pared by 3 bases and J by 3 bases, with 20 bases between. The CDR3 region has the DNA TGTGCCTGGAGCGGGTCCATTAGGGGTGGTGACACTGAAGCTTTCTTT. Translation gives CAWSGSIRGGDTEAFF.

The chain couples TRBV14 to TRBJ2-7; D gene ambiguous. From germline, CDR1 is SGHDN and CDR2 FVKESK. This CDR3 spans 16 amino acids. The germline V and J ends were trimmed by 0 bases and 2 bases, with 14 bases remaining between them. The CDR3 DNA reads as TGTGCCAGCAGCCAAGAAATGGTGGTGGGCCCCTACGAGCAGTACTTC. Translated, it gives CASSQEMVVGPYEQYF.

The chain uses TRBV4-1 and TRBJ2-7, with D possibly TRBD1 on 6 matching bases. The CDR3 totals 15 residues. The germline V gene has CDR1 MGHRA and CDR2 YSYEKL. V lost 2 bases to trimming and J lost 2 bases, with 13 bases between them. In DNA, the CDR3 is TGCGCCAGCAGCCAAACTTGGCCAGGGGCCTACGAGCAGTACTTC. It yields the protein CASSQTWPGAYEQYF.

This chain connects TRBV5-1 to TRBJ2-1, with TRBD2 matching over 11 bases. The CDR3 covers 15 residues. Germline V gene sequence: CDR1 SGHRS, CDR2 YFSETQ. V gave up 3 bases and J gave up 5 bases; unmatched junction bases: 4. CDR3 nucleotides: TGCGCCAGCAGCTATCTAGCGGGAGGTCACAATGAGCAGTTCTTC. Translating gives CASSYLAGGHNEQFF.